This T cell receptor beta chain comes out of a study of cytomegalovirus exposure and HLA in healthy donors. Findings of the study overall: Common viral pathogens seemed to be connected with several of the most significant clusters, according to a later analysis. TCR beta sequences reportedly predicted most subjects' HLA-A and HLA-B alleles accurately. Judged likely to be a sequencing artifact was a cluster of highly shared sequence variants.

CDR3 size: 14 residues. From germline, CDR1 is LGHNA and CDR2 YSLEER. The V end was cut by 9 bases, the J end by 4 bases, with 18 bases between. As to this clone: What it recognizes is unknown.

This PCR relied on a set of 60 Vbeta primers and 13 Jbeta primers. The table came from immunoSEQ multiplex PCR; TCRdb's copy has only in-frame clones and leaves some out. In the table there are 150,000 to 200,000 clones, around three quarters of which are singletons. The material sequenced was PBMCs. This TCR came from a woman in her twenties or thirties in good health and CMV-seropositive. This rearrangement joins TRBV4-3 to TRBJ1-2, with D hard to call. The CDR3 DNA reads as TGCGCCAGTTCGTACAACAGCTACTTCTATGGCTACACCTTC. This sequence encodes CASSYNSYFYGYTF.